This TCR beta chain emerged from a study of blood T cells in healthy people across ages. RNA extraction gave at least 6 micrograms of total RNA per sample. Whole-study findings and limits: Getting older went along with TCR beta diversity per million T cells dropping roughly linearly.

CDR3 length: 13 residues. V dropped 5 bases and J dropped 3 bases, with 10 bases sitting between them. CDR1 and CDR2 (germline): SGHTA, FQGNSA. This clonotype was counted a few times. Its antigen remains unidentified. Then a second PCR, running roughly 7 to 12 cycles, was carried out with a sample-barcoded 5' primer and a J-beta primer mix. A template-switch adaptor containing 12 random nucleotides labeled each cDNA molecule. MiXCR, applied by TCRdb to the 5' RACE reads, yields one record per CDR3 protein. The table lists about 800,000 distinct CDR3 sequences, approximately 25% of them singletons. This sample also belongs to another study, concerning T cells of mothers and their children. Per that paper: Whether pairs are related or unrelated, thymic selection shapes their TCR recombination output in much the same way.

This TCR was recovered from a boy between 10 and 17 years old in good health. This chain connects TRBV7-2 to TRBJ1-1; D uncertain. Sequences were obtained from blood. The CDR3 DNA sequence: TGTGCCAGCAGCATAAGAGGGTACACTGAAGCTTTCTTT. It yields the protein CASSIRGYTEAFF.